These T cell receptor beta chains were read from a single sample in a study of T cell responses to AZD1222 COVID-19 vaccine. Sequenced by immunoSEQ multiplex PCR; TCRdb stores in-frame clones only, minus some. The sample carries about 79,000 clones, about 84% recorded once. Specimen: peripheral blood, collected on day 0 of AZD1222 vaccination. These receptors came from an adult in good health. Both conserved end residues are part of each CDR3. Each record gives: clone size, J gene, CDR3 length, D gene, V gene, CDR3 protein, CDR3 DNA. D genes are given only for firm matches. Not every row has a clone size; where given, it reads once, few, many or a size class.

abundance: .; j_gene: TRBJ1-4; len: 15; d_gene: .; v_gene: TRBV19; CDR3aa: CASSTRRATNEKLFF; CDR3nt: TGTGCCAGTAGTACACGACGGGCAACTAATGAAAAACTGTTTTTT
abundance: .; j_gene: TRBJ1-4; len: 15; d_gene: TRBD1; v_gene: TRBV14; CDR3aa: CASSQAGTGAEKLFF; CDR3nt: TGTGCCAGCAGCCAAGCCGGGACAGGGGCTGAAAAACTGTTTTTT
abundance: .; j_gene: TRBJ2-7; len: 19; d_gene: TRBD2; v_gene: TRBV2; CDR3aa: CASSESQLLRTSFAYEQYF; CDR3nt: TGTGCCAGCAGTGAGTCGCAGTTGTTGAGGACTAGCTTCGCCTACGAGCAGTACTTC
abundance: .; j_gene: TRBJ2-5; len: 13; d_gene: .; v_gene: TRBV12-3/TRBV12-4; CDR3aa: CASTIRRGETQYF; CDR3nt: TGTGCCAGCACCATACGCCGTGGGGAGACCCAGTACTTC
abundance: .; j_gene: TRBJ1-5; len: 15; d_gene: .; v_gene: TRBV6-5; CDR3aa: CASSREGGVGQPQHF; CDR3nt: TGTGCCAGCAGCCGCGAGGGGGGGGTTGGTCAGCCCCAGCATTTT
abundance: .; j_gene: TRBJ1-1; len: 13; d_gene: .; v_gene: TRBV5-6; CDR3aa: CASSPLGATEAFF; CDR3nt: TGTGCCAGCAGCCCCCTAGGGGCCACTGAAGCTTTCTTT
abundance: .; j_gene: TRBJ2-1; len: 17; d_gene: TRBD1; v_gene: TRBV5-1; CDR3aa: CASSLVLSQGAYNEQFF; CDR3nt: TGCGCCAGCAGCTTGGTTCTGTCGCAGGGGGCATACAATGAGCAGTTCTTC
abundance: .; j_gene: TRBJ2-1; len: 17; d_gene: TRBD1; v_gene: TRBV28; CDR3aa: CASSPLWTGRGYNEQFF; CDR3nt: TGTGCCAGCAGTCCTCTTTGGACAGGGAGAGGTTACAATGAGCAGTTCTTC
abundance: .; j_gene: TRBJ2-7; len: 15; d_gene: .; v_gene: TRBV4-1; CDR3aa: CASSQPRDATYEQYF; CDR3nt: TGCGCCAGCAGCCAACCTAGGGATGCAACCTACGAGCAGTACTTC
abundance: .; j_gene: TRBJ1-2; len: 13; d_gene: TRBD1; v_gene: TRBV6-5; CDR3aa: CATSGTGYYGYTF; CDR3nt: TGTGCCACCTCCGGGACAGGGTACTATGGCTACACCTTC
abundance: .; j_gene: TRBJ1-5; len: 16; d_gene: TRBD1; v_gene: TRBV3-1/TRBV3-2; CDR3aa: CASSQGYRGRRQPQHF; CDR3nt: TGTGCCAGCAGCCAAGGATACAGGGGCCGGCGGCAGCCCCAGCATTTT
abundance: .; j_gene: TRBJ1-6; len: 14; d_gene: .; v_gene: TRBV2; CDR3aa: CASSETEGGSPLHF; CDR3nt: TGTGCCAGCAGTGAAACCGAGGGTGGCTCACCCCTCCACTTT
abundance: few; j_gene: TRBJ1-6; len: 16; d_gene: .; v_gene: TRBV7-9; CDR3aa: CASSLAAGFWNSPLHF; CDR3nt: TGTGCCAGCAGCTTAGCAGCAGGTTTTTGGAATTCACCCCTCCACTTT
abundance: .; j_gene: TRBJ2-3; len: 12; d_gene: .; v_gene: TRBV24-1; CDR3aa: CATRGVSDTQYF; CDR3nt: TGTGCCACCCGCGGGGTATCGGATACGCAGTATTTT
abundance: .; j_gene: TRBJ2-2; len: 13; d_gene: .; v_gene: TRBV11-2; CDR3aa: CASTGLFTGELFF; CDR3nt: TGTGCCAGCACCGGACTATTCACCGGGGAGCTGTTTTTT
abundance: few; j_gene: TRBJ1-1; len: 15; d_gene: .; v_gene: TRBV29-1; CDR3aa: CSVDGPRGPGAEAFF; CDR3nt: TGCAGCGTTGATGGCCCCCGGGGTCCGGGGGCTGAAGCTTTCTTT
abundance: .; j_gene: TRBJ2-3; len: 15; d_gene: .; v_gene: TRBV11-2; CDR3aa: CASSLGTVRGDTQYF; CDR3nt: TGTGCCAGCAGCTTAGGGACAGTTCGGGGAGATACGCAGTATTTT
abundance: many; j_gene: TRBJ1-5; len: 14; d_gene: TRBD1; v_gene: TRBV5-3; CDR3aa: CATPRRGRSTPQHF; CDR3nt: TGTGCCACCCCACGCAGGGGGCGGAGTACGCCCCAGCATTTT
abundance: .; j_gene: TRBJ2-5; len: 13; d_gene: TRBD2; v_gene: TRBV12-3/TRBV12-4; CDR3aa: CASSRAGRETQYF; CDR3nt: TGTGCCAGCAGCCGAGCGGGAAGGGAGACCCAGTACTTC
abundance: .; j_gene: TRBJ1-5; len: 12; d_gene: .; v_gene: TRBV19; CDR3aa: CASTRGDQPQHF; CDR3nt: TGTGCCAGTACCCGAGGGGATCAGCCCCAGCATTTT
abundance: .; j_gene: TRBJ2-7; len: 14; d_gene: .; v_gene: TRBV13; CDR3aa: CASSFRTEAYEQYF; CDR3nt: TGTGCCAGCAGCTTCCGGACAGAAGCCTACGAGCAGTACTTC
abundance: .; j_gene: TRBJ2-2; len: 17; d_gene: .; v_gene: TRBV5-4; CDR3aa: CASSLVTRARSTGELFF; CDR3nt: TGTGCCAGCAGCTTGGTTACGAGGGCTCGGAGCACCGGGGAGCTGTTTTTT
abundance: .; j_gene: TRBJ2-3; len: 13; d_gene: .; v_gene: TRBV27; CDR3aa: CASRQQGRDTQYF; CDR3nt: TGTGCCAGCAGGCAACAGGGTCGAGATACGCAGTATTTT
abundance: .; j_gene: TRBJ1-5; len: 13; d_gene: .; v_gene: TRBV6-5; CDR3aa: CASRNTAYQPQHF; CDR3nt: TGTGCCAGCAGAAACACGGCTTATCAGCCCCAGCATTTT
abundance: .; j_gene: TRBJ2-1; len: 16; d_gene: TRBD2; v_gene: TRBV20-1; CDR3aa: CSASRLAASGSDEQFF; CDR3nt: TGCAGTGCTAGTCGACTGGCGGCTAGCGGGAGCGATGAGCAGTTCTTC
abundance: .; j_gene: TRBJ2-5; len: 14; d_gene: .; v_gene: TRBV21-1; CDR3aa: CASYRAIGQETQYF; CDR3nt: TGTGCCAGTTACAGGGCAATTGGTCAAGAGACCCAGTACTTC
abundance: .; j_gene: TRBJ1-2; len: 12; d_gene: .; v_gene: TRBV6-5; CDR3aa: CASREDGYGYTF; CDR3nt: TGTGCCAGCAGGGAGGATGGCTATGGCTACACCTTC
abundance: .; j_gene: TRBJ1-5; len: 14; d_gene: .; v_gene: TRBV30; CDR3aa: CAWRGPDWSQPQHF; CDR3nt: TGTGCCTGGAGGGGCCCAGATTGGAGTCAGCCCCAGCATTTT
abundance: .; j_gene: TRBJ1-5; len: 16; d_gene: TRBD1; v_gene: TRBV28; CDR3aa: CASSQYDRGSNQPQHF; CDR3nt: TGTGCCAGCAGTCAATACGACAGGGGTAGCAATCAGCCCCAGCATTTT
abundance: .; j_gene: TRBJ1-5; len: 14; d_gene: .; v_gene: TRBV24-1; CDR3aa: CATSDSVGNQPQHF; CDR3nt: TGTGCCACCAGTGATTCAGTGGGCAATCAGCCCCAGCATTTT
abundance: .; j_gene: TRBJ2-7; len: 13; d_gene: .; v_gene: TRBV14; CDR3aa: CASSQGGSYEQYF; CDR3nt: TGTGCCAGCAGCCAAGGCGGCTCCTACGAGCAGTACTTC
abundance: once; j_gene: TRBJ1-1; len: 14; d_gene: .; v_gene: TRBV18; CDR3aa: CASSPPSANTEAFF; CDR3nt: TGTGCCAGCTCACCACCGAGCGCGAACACTGAAGCTTTCTTT
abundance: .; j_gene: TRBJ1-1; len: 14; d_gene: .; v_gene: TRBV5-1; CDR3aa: CASSLGQDFTEAFF; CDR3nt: TGCGCCAGCAGCTTGGGACAGGATTTCACTGAAGCTTTCTTT
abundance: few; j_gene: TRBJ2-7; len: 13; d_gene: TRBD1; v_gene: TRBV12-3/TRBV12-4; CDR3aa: CASRAGQGREQYF; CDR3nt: TGTGCCAGCAGGGCGGGACAGGGACGCGAGCAGTACTTC
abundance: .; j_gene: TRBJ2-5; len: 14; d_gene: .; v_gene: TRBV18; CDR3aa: CASSPPLQGETQYF; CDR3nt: TGTGCCAGCTCACCCCCCCTTCAGGGAGAGACCCAGTACTTC
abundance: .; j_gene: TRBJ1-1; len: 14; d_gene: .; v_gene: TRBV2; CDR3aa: CASSEGGWDTEAFF; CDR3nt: TGTGCCAGCAGTGAAGGGGGCTGGGACACTGAAGCTTTCTTT
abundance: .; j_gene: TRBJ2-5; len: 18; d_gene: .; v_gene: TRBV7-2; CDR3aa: CASSLRYPGRGYQETQYF; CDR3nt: TGTGCCAGCAGCTTAAGATACCCGGGGAGGGGGTACCAAGAGACCCAGTACTTC
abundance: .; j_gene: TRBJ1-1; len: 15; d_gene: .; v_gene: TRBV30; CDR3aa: CAWSVWRAGNTEAFF; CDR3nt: TGTGCCTGGAGTGTATGGAGGGCAGGGAACACTGAAGCTTTCTTT
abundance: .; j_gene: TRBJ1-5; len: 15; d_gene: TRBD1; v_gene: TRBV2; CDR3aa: CASSETGFPDQPQHF; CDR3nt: TGTGCCAGCAGTGAGACAGGGTTCCCCGATCAGCCCCAGCATTTT
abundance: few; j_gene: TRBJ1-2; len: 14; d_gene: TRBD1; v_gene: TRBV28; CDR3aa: CASSLQGANYGYTF; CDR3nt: TGTGCCAGCAGTTTACAGGGGGCGAACTATGGCTACACCTTC
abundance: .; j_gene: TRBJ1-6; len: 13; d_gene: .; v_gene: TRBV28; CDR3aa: CASSLEADSPLHF; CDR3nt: TGTGCCAGCAGTTTGGAGGCGGATTCACCCCTCCACTTT
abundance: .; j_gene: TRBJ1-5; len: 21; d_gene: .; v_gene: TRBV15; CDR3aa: CATSRDLGGPTPEDSNQPQHF; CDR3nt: TGTGCCACCAGCAGAGATCTTGGAGGCCCAACACCCGAGGATAGCAATCAGCCCCAGCATTTT
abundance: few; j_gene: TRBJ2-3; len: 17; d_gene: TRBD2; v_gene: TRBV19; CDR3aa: CASSGGYLAGGADTQYF; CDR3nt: TGTGCCAGTAGTGGAGGCTACCTAGCGGGGGGGGCAGATACGCAGTATTTT
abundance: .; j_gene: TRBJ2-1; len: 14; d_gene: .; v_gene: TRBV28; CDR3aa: CASRAGRKNNEQFF; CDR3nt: TGTGCCAGCAGAGCCGGTCGAAAAAACAATGAGCAGTTCTTC
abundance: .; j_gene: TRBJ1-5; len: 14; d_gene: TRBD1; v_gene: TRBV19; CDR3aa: CASRTTGVGQPQHF; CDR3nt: TGTGCCAGTCGGACGACAGGGGTCGGTCAGCCCCAGCATTTT